Below, one T cell receptor beta chain is given with its context. This entry comes from a study of T cell responses to AZD1222 COVID-19 vaccine. Assay used: immunoSEQ multiplex PCR; TCRdb lists only in-frame clones, some missing. The sample has tens of thousands of clones; just over 90% are singletons. The sequenced sample was peripheral blood, obtained on day 0 of AZD1222 vaccination. This sequence originates from an adult in good health.

For the CDR3, the DNA is TGCGCCAGCGCCCACGGGTCTGGGGCCAACGTCCTGACTTTC. The encoded protein is CASAHGSGANVLTF. The chain couples TRBV5-1 to TRBJ2-6; D remains ambiguous. The CDR3 is made up of 14 amino acids. Germline V gene data show CDR1 as SGHRS and CDR2 as YFSETQ. With 7 bases removed from V and 1 base from J, the gap between germline ends came to 9 bases. Full variable domain (outside the CDR3, taken from reference TRBV5-1 and TRBJ2-6): KAGVTQTPRYLIKTRGQQVTLSCSPISGHRSVSWYQQTPGQGLQFLFEYFSETQRNKGNFPGRFSGRQFSNSRSEMNVSTLELGDSALYLCASAHGSGANVLTFGAGSRLTVL.